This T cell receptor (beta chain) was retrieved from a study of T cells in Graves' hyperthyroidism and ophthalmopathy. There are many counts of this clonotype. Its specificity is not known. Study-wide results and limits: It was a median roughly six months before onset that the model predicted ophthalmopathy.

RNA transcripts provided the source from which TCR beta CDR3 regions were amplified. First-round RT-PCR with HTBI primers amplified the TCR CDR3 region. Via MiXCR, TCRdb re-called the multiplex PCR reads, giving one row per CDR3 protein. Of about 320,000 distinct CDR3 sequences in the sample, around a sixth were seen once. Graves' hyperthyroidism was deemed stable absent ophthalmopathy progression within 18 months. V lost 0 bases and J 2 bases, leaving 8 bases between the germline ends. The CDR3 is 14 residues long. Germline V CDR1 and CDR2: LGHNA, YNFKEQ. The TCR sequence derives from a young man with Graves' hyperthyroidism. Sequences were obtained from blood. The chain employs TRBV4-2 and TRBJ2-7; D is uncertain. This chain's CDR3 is CASSQEWQTYEQYF. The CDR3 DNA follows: TGTGCCAGCAGCCAAGAATGGCAAACCTACGAGCAGTACTTC.